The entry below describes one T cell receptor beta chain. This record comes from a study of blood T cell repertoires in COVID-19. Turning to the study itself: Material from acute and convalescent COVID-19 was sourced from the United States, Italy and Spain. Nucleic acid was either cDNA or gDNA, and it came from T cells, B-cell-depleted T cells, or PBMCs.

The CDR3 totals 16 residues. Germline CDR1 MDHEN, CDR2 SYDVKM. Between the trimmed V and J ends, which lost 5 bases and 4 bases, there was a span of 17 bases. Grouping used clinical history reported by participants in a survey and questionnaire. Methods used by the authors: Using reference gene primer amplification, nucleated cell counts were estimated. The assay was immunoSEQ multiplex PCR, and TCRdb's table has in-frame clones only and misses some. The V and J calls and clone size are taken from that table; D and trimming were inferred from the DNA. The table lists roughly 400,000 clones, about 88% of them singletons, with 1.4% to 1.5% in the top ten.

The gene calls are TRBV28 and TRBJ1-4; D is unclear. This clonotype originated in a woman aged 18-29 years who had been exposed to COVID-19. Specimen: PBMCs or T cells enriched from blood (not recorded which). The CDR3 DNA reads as TGTGCCAGCAGTGGCCCCAAGGTGGGAGTTAATGAAAAACTGTTTTTT. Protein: CASSGPKVGVNEKLFF.